The present T cell receptor beta chain was sequenced within a study of cytomegalovirus exposure and HLA in healthy donors. There are 15 residues in the CDR3. J gave up 6 bases and V 3 bases, and 7 bases lay outside the gene matches. CDR1 is ENHRY, CDR2 SYGVKD, per germline. Comment on this clone: Its antigen is undetermined.

The PCR ran on 60 Vbeta and 13 Jbeta primers. TCRdb's copy holds only in-frame clones and misses some; the assay was immunoSEQ multiplex PCR. Seen here are around 92,000 clones, about four fifths observed once, and the top ten hold 2.5% to 3%. Findings of the study overall: A later analysis appeared to link common viral pathogens to several of the most significant clusters. Productive status was seen about 87% or about 30% of the time for most TCR beta V segments in an earlier analysis.

This TCR was recovered from a female donor in good health and CMV-seropositive. This sequence joins TRBV10-3 and TRBJ1-5; 8 nucleotides line up with TRBD1. Sequencing used PBMCs. CDR3 sequence: CAISDTTGGGQPQHF. CDR3 coding DNA: TGTGCCATCAGTGATACAACAGGGGGAGGTCAGCCCCAGCATTTT.